The 6 T cell receptor beta chains below come from one sample, sequenced in a study of T cells expressing NK-cell markers. Reanalyzing the 5' RACE reads, TCRdb keeps one entry per CDR3 protein, without DNA. Found here are 350,000 to 400,000 distinct CDR3 sequences; the top ten clones hold about 11%. Sequences were obtained from blood T cells: a sorted CD56 or NKG2C T cell subset, CD4+ or CD8+ T cells, or bulk PBMC T cells (not recorded which). These receptor sequences come from a woman aged 50 to 60 in good health.

The V call is TRBV11-3, the J call TRBJ2-3; TCRdb returns TRBD2, unconfirmable since there is no DNA. Germline CDR1 reads SGHNT; CDR2 reads YENEEA. CDR3 size: 12 residues. The chain's CDR3 is CASSLTGAELYF.

The V gene is TRBV19, the J gene TRBJ1-1; the TCRdb D gene call, TRBD1, has no DNA to confirm it. The CDR3 totals 15 residues. CDR1 and CDR2 (germline): LNHDA, SQIVND (reference sequence). The CDR3 region is CASSTHRQVNTEAFF.

This sequence joins TRBV20-1 and TRBJ2-1. Germline V gene data show CDR1 as DFQATT and CDR2 as SNEGSKA (reference sequence). This CDR3 is built from 11 residues. CDR3 in amino acids: CSASFGWEQFF.

J is TRBJ2-6 and V is TRBV21-1; with no DNA, the TCRdb D assignment of TRBD1 cannot be verified. TRBV21-1 is an annotated pseudogene. This CDR3 region has 14 residues. This chain's CDR3 is CASQPPGGANVLTF.

The rearrangement links TRBV11-2 to TRBJ2-3. Germline V gene sequence: CDR1 SGHAT, CDR2 FQNNGV. This CDR3 has 15 residues. The chain's CDR3 is CASSPIIGRTDTQYF. Full variable domain (remainder filled in from reference TRBV11-2 and TRBJ2-3): EAGVAQSPRYKIIEKRQSVAFWCNPISGHATLYWYQQILGQGPKLLIQFQNNGVVDDSQLPKDRFSAERLKGVDSTLKIQPAKLEDSAVYLCASSPIIGRTDTQYFGPGTRLTVL.

The chain is built from TRBV11-2 and TRBJ2-1; checking the TCRdb D call of TRBD1 is not possible without DNA. The germline V gene encodes CDR1 SGHAT and CDR2 FQNNGV. This CDR3 region has 17 residues. The chain's CDR3 is CASSLLEVGGIYNEQFF. Full variable domain (outside the CDR3, taken from reference TRBV11-2 and TRBJ2-1): EAGVAQSPRYKIIEKRQSVAFWCNPISGHATLYWYQQILGQGPKLLIQFQNNGVVDDSQLPKDRFSAERLKGVDSTLKIQPAKLEDSAVYLCASSLLEVGGIYNEQFFGPGTRLTVL.